What follows are 3 T cell receptor beta chains derived from one specimen sequenced in a study of T cell responses to AZD1222 COVID-19 vaccine. Repertoires were generated with immunoSEQ multiplex PCR, while TCRdb's copy carries only in-frame clones and drops some. The sample lists approximately 120,000 clones, approximately 90% seen once, with more than 6% in the top ten. The specimen comprised peripheral blood, sampled on day 0 of AZD1222 vaccination. These receptors all stem from an adult in good health.

The chain links TRBV11-2 to TRBJ2-7; D unresolved. Germline values: CDR1 SGHAT, CDR2 FQNNGV. V was shortened by 4 bases and J by 3 bases, with 4 bases between the two germline ends. The CDR3 is 11 residues long. As DNA, the CDR3 is TGTGCCAGCAGCTCGAACTACGAGCAGTACTTC. Its protein is CASSSNYEQYF.

This clone was recorded only once. The chain employs TRBV19 and TRBJ1-5, with TRBD1 identical over 7 bases. Germline V gives CDR1 LNHDA, CDR2 SQIVND (reference sequence). This CDR3 spans 15 amino acids. The J segment lost 0 bases and the V segment lost 6 bases, leaving 5 bases of the junction unmatched. In nucleotides, the CDR3 is TGTGCCAGTAGAGTCGGGACAGTTAGCAATCAGCCCCAGCATTTT. It encodes CASRVGTVSNQPQHF.

This clone was detected a few times. This chain connects TRBV4-2 to TRBJ1-2, with TRBD1 as a possible D gene (5 bases). With 1 base removed from V and 4 bases from J, the gap between germline ends came to 13 bases. CDR1 is LGHNA, CDR2 YNFKEQ, per germline. The CDR3 runs to 15 residues. The CDR3 DNA reads TGTGCCAGCAGCCAAGGGCAGGGACGAGGCTATGGCTACACCTTC. This gives the protein CASSQGQGRGYGYTF.